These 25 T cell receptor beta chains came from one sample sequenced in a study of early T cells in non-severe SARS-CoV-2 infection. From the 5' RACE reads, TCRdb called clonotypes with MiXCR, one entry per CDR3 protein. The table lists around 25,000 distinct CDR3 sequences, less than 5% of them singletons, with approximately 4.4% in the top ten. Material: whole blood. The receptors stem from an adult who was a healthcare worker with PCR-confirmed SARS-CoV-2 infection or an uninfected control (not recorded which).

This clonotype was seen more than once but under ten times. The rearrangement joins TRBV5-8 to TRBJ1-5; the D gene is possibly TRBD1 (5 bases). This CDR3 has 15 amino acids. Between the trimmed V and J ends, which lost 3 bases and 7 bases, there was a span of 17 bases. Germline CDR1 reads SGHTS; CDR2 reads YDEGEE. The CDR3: CASSWRRQGTQPQHF. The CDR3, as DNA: TGTGCCAGCAGCTGGAGGCGGCAGGGAACCCAGCCCCAGCATTTT.

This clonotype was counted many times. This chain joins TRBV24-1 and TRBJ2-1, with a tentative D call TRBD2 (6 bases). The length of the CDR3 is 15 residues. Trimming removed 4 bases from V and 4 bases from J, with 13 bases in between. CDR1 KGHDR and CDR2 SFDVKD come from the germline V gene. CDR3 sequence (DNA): TGTGCCACCAGTGACCCCGGACTAATTTACAATGAGCAGTTCTTC. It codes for CATSDPGLIYNEQFF.

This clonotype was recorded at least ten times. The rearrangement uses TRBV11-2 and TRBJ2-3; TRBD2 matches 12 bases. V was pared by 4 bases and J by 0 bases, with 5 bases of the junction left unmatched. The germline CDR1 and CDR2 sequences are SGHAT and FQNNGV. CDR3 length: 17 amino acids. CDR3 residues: CASSWTSGITSTDTQYF. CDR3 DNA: TGTGCCAGCAGCTGGACTAGCGGGATAACTAGCACAGATACGCAGTATTTT.

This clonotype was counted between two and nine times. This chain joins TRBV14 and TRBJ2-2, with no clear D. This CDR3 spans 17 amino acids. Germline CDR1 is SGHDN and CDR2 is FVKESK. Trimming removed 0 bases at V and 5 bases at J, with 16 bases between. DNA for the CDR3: TGTGCCAGCAGCCAAGATCTTGTGCGAGCCCTGACCGGGGAGCTGTTTTTT. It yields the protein CASSQDLVRALTGELFF.

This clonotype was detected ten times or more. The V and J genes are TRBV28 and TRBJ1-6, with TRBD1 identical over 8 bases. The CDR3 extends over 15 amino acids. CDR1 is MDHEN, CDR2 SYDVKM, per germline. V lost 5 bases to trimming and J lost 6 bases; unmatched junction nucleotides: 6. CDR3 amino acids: CASSTLTGANSPLHF. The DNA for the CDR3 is TGTGCCAGCAGTACCTTGACAGGGGCTAATTCACCCCTCCACTTT.

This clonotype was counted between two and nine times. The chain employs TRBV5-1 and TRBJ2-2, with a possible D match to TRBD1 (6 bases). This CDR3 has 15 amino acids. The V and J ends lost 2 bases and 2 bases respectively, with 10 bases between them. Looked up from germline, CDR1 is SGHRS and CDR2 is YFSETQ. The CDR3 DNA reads TGCGCCAGCAGCTTAGGCAGGGGAAACACCGGGGAGCTGTTTTTT. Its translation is CASSLGRGNTGELFF.

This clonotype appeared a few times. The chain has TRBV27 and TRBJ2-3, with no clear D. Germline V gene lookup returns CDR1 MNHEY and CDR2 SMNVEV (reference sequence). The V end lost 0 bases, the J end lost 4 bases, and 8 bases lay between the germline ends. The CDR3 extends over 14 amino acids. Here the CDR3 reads CASSLSADADTQYF. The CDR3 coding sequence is TGTGCCAGCAGTTTATCGGCCGACGCAGATACGCAGTATTTT.

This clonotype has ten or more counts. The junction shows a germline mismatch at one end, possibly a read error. The CDR3 nucleotides read TGTGCCAGCAGTCCCTACACTGAGCAGTTCTTC. This codes for CASSPYTEQFF. This sequence joins TRBV2 and TRBJ2-1; D is unresolved. The CDR3 covers 11 residues. Germline V CDR1 and CDR2: SNHLY, FYNNEI. Combining the CDR3 with reference TRBV2 and TRBJ2-1 gives the whole variable domain EPEVTQTPSHQVTQMGQEVILRCVPISNHLYFYWYRQILGQKVEFLVSFYNNEISEKSEIFDDQFSVERPDGSNFTLKIRSTKLEDSAMYFCASSPYTEQFFGPGTRLTVL.

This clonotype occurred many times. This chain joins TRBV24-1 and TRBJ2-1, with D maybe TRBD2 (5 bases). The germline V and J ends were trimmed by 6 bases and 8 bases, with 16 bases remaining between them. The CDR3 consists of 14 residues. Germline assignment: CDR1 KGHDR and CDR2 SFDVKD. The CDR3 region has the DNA TGTGCCACCAGTCCCACGGACTCGGTTCATGAGCAGTTCTTC. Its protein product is CATSPTDSVHEQFF.

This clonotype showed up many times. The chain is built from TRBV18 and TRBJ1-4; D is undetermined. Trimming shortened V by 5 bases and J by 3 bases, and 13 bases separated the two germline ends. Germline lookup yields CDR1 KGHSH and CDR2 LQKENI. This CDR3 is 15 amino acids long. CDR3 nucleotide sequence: TGTGCCAGCTCATCGGGAGTCCCTTCTAATGAAAAACTGTTTTTT. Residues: CASSSGVPSNEKLFF.

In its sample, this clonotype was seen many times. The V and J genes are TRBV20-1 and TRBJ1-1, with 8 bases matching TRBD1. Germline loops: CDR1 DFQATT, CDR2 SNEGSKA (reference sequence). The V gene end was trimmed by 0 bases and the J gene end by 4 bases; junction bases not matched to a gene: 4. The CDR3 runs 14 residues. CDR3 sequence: CSARDHRGGTEAFF. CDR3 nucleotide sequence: TGCAGTGCTAGAGATCACAGGGGGGGCACTGAAGCTTTCTTT.

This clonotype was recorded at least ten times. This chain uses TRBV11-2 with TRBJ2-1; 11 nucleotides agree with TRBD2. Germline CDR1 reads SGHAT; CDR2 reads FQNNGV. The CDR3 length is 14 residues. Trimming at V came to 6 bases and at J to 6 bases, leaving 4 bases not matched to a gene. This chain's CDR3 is CASRVSGRVNEQFF. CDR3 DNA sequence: TGTGCCAGCAGAGTTAGCGGGAGGGTCAATGAGCAGTTCTTC.

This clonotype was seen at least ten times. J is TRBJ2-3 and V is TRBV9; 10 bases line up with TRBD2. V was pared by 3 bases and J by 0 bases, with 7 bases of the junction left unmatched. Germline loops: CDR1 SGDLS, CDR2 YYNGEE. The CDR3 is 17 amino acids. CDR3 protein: CASSAGLAEYSTDTQYF. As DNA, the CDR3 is TGTGCCAGCAGCGCAGGACTAGCGGAGTATAGCACAGATACGCAGTATTTT.

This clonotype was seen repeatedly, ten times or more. The CDR3 here is CASSHPAGDNEQFF. DNA of the CDR3: TGCGCCAGCAGCCACCCGGCCGGAGACAATGAGCAGTTCTTC. The chain links TRBV4-1 to TRBJ2-1; no definite D call. Trimming left V 3 bases short and J 5 bases short, with 11 bases between. This CDR3 comprises 14 residues. The germline gives CDR1 MGHRA, CDR2 YSYEKL.

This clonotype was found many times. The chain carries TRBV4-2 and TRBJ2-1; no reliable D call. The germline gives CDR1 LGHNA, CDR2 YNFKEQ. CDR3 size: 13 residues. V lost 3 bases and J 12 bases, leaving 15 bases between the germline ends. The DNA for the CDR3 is TGTGCCAGCAGCCAGGGTAGCCCAAAAGGGCAGTTCTTC. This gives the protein CASSQGSPKGQFF.

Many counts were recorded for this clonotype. DNA for the CDR3: TGTGCCAGCAGCTTAGCAGGGTTCACTGAAGCTTTCTTT. Its translation is CASSLAGFTEAFF. This chain joins TRBV11-2 and TRBJ1-1; possible D gene TRBD1, 5 bases. Germline CDR1 is SGHAT and CDR2 is FQNNGV. Trimming removed 1 base at V and 4 bases at J, with 7 bases between. The CDR3 totals 13 residues.

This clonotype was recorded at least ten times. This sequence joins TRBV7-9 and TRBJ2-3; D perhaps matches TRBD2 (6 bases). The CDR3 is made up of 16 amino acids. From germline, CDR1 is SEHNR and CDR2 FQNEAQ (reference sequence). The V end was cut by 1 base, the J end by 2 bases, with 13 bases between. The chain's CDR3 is CASSLESGGITDTQYF. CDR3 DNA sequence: TGTGCCAGCAGCTTAGAAAGCGGAGGGATCACAGATACGCAGTATTTT.

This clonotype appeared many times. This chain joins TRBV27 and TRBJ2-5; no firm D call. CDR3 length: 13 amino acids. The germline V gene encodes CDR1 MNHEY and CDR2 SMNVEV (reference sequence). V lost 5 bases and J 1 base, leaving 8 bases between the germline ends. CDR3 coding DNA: TGTGCCAGCAGTACCCATTTCCAAGAGACCCAGTACTTC. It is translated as CASSTHFQETQYF.

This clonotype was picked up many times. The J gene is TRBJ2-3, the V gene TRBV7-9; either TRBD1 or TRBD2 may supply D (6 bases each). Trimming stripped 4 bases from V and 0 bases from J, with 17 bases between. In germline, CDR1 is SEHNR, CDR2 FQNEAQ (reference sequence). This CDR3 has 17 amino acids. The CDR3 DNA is TGTGCCAGCAGCTCCTGGGGGGCGCGGGCGAGCACAGATACGCAGTATTTT. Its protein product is CASSSWGARASTDTQYF.

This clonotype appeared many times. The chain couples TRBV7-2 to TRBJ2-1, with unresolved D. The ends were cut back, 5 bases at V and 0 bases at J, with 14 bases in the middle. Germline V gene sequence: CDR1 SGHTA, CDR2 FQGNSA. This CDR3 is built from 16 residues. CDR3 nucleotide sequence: TGTGCCAGCAGCCCTCTCCGGATTTCCTCCTACAATGAGCAGTTCTTC. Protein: CASSPLRISSYNEQFF. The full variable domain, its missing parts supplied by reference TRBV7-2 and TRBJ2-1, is GAGVSQSPSNKVTEKGKDVELRCDPISGHTALYWYRQSLGQGLEFLIYFQGNSAPDKSGLPSDRFSAERTGGSVSTLTIQRTQQEDSAVYLCASSPLRISSYNEQFFGPGTRLTVL.

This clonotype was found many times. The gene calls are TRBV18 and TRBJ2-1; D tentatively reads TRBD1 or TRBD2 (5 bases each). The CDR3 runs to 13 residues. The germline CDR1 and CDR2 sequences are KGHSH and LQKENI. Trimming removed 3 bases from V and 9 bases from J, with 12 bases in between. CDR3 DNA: TGTGCCAGCTCACCCAGGGAGACAAGTGAGCAGTTCTTC. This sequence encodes CASSPRETSEQFF.

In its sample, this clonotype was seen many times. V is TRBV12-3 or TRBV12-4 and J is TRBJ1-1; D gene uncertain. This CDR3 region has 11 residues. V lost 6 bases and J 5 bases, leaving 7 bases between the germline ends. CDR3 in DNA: TGTGCCAGCAGCCGCGGGACTGAAGCTTTCTTT. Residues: CASSRGTEAFF.

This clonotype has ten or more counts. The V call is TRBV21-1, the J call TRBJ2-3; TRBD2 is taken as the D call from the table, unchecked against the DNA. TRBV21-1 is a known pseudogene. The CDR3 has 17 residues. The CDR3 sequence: CASSNYLAGGPTDTQYF. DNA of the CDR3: TGTGCCAGCAGCAACTATCTAGCGGGAGGGCCCACAGATACGCAGTATTTT.

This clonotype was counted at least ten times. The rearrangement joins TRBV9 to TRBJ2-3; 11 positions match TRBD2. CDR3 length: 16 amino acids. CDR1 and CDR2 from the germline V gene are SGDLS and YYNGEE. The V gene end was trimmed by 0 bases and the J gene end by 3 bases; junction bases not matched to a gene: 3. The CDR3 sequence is CASSVEGLAATDTQYF. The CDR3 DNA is TGTGCCAGCAGCGTAGAGGGACTAGCGGCAACAGATACGCAGTATTTT. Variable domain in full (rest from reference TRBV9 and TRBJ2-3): DSGVTQTPKHLITATGQRVTLRCSPRSGDLSVYWYQQSLDQGLQFLIQYYNGEERAKGNILERFSAQQFPDLHSELNLSSLELGDSALYFCASSVEGLAATDTQYFGPGTRLTVL.

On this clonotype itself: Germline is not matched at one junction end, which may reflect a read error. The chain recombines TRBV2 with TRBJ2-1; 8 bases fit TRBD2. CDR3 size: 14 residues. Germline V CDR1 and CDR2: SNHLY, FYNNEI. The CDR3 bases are TGTGCCGGCAGTAGCGGGATTTCCTACAATGAGCAGTTCTTC. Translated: CAGSSGISYNEQFF. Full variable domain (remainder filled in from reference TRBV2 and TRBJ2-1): EPEVTQTPSHQVTQMGQEVILRCVPISNHLYFYWYRQILGQKVEFLVSFYNNEISEKSEIFDDQFSVERPDGSNFTLKIRSTKLEDSAMYFCAGSSGISYNEQFFGPGTRLTVL.